This TCR beta chain emerged from a study of control samples from healthy donors and cancer patients. TCRdb's copy holds only in-frame clones and misses some; the assay was immunoSEQ multiplex PCR. The sample lists about 140,000 clones; about 91% were seen once. V lost 6 bases and J lost 6; bases outside the gene matches: 11. The CDR3 spans 14 residues. Germline V lookup: CDR1 MNHEY, CDR2 SVGAGI. Material for sequencing was blood. V is TRBV6-5 and J is TRBJ2-7; 7 bases agree with TRBD1. This sequence originates from a man aged 25-45 years in good health. The DNA for the CDR3 is TGTGCCAGCAGCTTTGAGGGGGCGCTTTCCGAGCAGTACTTC. This translates into CASSFEGALSEQYF.